This TCR beta chain was obtained from a study of T cell changes during pregnancy in multiple sclerosis. The V and J ends lost 5 bases and 1 base, in that order; junction bases with no gene match: 10. This CDR3 contains 17 residues. Germline V lookup: CDR1 SGHTA, CDR2 FQGNSA. TCRdb keeps only in-frame clones here, not all; method: immunoSEQ multiplex PCR. Of roughly 35,000 clones in the sample, approximately 90% were seen once. The sample consisted of CD4+ T cells from peripheral blood mononuclear cells, taken after pregnancy. J is TRBJ1-5 and V is TRBV7-2; 8 bases map to TRBD1. This clonotype was obtained from a female donor with multiple sclerosis, enrolled in a pregnancy study. CDR3: CASSLTGDRRSNQPQHF. The CDR3 nucleotides are TGTGCCAGCAGCCTAACAGGGGACAGGAGGAGCAATCAGCCCCAGCATTTT.